A single T cell receptor beta chain is shown here with its context. Its antigen is unknown. The assay was immunoSEQ multiplex PCR, and TCRdb's table has in-frame clones only and misses some. The table includes 55,000 to 65,000 clones, approximately 88% detected once. The sample belongs to a study of T cell responses to AZD1222 COVID-19 vaccine. Whole-study results and caveats: Vaccine-associated CD4 TCRs ranged over spike, dominating at 160-218 and 743-854.

Per the germline V gene, CDR1 is GTSNPN and CDR2 is SVGIG (reference sequence). With 7 bases clipped from V and 0 bases from J, the junction kept 12 bases outside the gene matches. CDR3 length equals 16 residues. This specimen was peripheral blood, taken on day 0 of AZD1222 vaccination. The sequence was obtained from an adult in good health. J is TRBJ1-3 and V is TRBV30, with 7 bases identical to TRBD1. CDR3 residues: CASGGTAKLSGNTIYF. Written as DNA, the CDR3 is TGTGCCTCGGGGGGGACAGCCAAACTCTCTGGAAACACCATATATTTT.